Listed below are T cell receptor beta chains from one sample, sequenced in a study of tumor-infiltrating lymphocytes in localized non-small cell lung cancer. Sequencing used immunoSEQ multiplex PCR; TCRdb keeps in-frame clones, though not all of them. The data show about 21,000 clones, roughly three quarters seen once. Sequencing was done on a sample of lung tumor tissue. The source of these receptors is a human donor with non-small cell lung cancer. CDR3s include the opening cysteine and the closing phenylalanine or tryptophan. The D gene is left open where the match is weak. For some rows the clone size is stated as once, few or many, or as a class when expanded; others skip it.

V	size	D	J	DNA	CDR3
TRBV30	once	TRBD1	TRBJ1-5	TGTGCCTGGAGTGTATTCGGACAGGGTTACGGTGGCAATCAGCCCCAGCATTTT	CAWSVFGQGYGGNQPQHF
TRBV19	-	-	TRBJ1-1	TGTGCCAGTAGTATCGCTGGAGGGGTGAACACTGAAGCTTTCTTT	CASSIAGGVNTEAFF
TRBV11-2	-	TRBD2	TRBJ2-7	TGTGCCAGCAGCCTCCAAACTAGCGCAACCTACGAGCAGTACTTC	CASSLQTSATYEQYF
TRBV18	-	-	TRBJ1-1	TGTGCCAGCTCACCCGGCAGGGGAGAAGGTGAAGCTTTCTTT	CASSPGRGEGEAFF
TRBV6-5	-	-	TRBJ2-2	TGTGCCAGCAGGAAGCTAGCGTCGAACACCGGGGAGCTGTTTTTT	CASRKLASNTGELFF
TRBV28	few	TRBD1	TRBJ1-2	TGTGCCAGCAGTTTTCGGGACAGGGGGCTCTATGGCTACACCTTC	CASSFRDRGLYGYTF
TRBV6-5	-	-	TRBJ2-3	TGTGCCAGCAGTTACGGTCCCACAGATACGCAGTATTTT	CASSYGPTDTQYF
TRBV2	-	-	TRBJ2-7	TGTGCCAGCAGTATCTTAGGCGAGCAGTACTTC	CASSILGEQYF
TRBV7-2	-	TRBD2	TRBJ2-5	TGTGCCAGCCGGACGGGAGGAGGGGAGACCCAGTACTTC	CASRTGGGETQYF
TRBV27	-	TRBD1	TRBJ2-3	TGTGCCAGCAGTTCCTCAGGGGGCGGTACAGATACGCAGTATTTT	CASSSSGGGTDTQYF
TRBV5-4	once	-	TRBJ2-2	TGTGCCAGCAGCTTGTTAGGGGTTACCGGGGAGCTGTTTTTT	CASSLLGVTGELFF
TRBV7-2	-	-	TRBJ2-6	TGTGCCAGACGCGAGGGTCCCGGGGCCAACGTCCTGACTTTC	CARREGPGANVLTF
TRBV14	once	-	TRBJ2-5	TGTGCCAGCAGCTCACTAGAGACCCAGTACTTC	CASSSLETQYF
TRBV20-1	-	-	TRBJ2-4	TGCAGTCCCAAAGGGCCTGGCATTCAGTACTTC	CSPKGPGIQYF
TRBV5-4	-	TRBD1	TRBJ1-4	TGTGCCAGCAGCTTGGGCGGACAGGGGGTCGTGGACGAAAAACTGTTTTTT	CASSLGGQGVVDEKLFF
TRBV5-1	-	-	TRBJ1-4	TGCGCCAGCAGGCAGAATGTAGCTAATGAAAAACTGTTTTTT	CASRQNVANEKLFF
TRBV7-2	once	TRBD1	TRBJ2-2	TGTGCCAGCAGCTTTAGGACAGGGGCCCTTAACACCGGGGAGCTGTTTTTT	CASSFRTGALNTGELFF
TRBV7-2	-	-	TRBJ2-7	TGTGCCAGCAGCCCCTCTCGATCCCTCTACGAGCAGTACTTC	CASSPSRSLYEQYF
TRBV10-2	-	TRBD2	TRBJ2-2	TGCGCCAGCAGTCCCGGGACTAGCGTGACCGGGGAGCTGTTTTTT	CASSPGTSVTGELFF
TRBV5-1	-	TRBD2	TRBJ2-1	TGCGCCAGCAGCCCAAGCGGGGGCAGCTCCTACAATGAGCAGTTCTTC	CASSPSGGSSYNEQFF
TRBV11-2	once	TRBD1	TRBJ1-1	TGTGCCAGCAGCTTTTGGACAGGGGGGAATACTGAAGCTTTCTTT	CASSFWTGGNTEAFF
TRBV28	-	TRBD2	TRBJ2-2	TGTGCCAGCAGGAAACGACCGGGACTAGCGGGAGTTCAGAACACCGGGGAGCTGTTTTTT	CASRKRPGLAGVQNTGELFF
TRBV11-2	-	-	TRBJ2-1	TGTGCCAGCAGCTTAAGGGACACCCTTCTCTTC	CASSLRDTLLF
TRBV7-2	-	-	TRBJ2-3	TGTGCCAGCAGCCCCCTAGCAAACACAGATACGCAGTATTTT	CASSPLANTDTQYF
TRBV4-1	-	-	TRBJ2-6	TGCGCCAGCAGCCAAGTTGGCTTCTCTGGGGCCAACGTCCTGACTTTC	CASSQVGFSGANVLTF
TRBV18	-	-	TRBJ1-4	TGTGCCAGCTCATTCTCCTCAACTAATGAAAAACTGTTTTTT	CASSFSSTNEKLFF
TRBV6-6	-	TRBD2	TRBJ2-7	TGTGCCAGCCAAAGACTAGCGGACTACGAGCAGTACTTC	CASQRLADYEQYF
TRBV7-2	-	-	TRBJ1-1	TGTGCCAGCAGCTTAGGTGCCTCGAACACTGAAGCTTTCTTT	CASSLGASNTEAFF
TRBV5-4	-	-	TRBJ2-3	TGTGCCAGCAGCTTGGAGGGAAGAGATACGCAGTATTTT	CASSLEGRDTQYF
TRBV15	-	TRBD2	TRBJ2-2	TGTGCCACCAGCAGAGAGTTGCTAGCGGTAGGCACCGGGGAGCTGTTTTTT	CATSRELLAVGTGELFF
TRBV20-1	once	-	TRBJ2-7	TGCAGTGGCAGGGACTCCTACGAGCAGTACTTC	CSGRDSYEQYF
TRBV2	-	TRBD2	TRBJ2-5	TGTGCCAGCAGTGATTTGAGCGGGGGGTCACAAGAGACCCAGTACTTC	CASSDLSGGSQETQYF
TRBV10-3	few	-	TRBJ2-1	TGTGCCATCAGGAGGTCAGGGGCAGGCAATGAGCAGTTCTTC	CAIRRSGAGNEQFF
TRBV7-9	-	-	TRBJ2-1	TGTGCCAGCAGCTCCCGGGACTTCTCCTACAATGAGCAGTTCTTC	CASSSRDFSYNEQFF
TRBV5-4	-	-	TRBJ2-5	TGTGCCAGCAGCGCGGGACCAGGACAACAAGAGACCCAGTACTTC	CASSAGPGQQETQYF
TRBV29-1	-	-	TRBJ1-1	TGCAGCATCGTCGGCTCGATTGAAGCTTTCTTT	CSIVGSIEAFF
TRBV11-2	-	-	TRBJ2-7	TGTGCCAGCAGCCCAGGATCCCTCCGTGTTACTCACGAGCAGTACTTC	CASSPGSLRVTHEQYF
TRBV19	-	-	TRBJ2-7	TGTGCCAGTTCACAACAGGGAAGGGCCTACGAGCAGTACTTC	CASSQQGRAYEQYF
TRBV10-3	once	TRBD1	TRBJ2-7	TGTGCCATCAGTTCAGACAGGGCAGGCTACGAGCAGTACTTC	CAISSDRAGYEQYF
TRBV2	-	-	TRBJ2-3	TGTGCCAGCAGCGGGGAGGAGGGGGTCACAGATACGCAGTATTTT	CASSGEEGVTDTQYF
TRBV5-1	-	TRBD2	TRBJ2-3	TGCGCCAGCAGCGCTACTAGCGGGAGTTCTTATACGCAGTATTTT	CASSATSGSSYTQYF
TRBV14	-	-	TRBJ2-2	TGTGCCAGCAGCCAAGCTGTAAACACCGGGGAGCTGTTTTTT	CASSQAVNTGELFF
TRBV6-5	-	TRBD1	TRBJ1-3	TGTGCCAGCAGTCGACAGGGGGTCGGAGGAAACACCATATATTTT	CASSRQGVGGNTIYF
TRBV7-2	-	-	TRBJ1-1	TGTGCCAGCAGCTTAATAGGGGGGAGCACTGAAGCTTTCTTT	CASSLIGGSTEAFF